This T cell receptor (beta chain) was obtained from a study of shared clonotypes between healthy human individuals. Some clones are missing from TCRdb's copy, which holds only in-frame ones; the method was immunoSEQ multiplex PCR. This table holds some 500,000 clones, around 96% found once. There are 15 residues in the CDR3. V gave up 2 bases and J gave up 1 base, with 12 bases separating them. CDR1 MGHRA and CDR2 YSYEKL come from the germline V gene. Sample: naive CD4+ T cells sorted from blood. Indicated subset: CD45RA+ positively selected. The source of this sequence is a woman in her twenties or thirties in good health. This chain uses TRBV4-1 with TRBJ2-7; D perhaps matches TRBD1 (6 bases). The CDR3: CASSQSDSQSYEQYF. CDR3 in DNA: TGCGCCAGCAGCCAATCGGACAGCCAGTCCTACGAGCAGTACTTC.